The present entry profiles one TCR beta chain with its context. This CDR3 is 13 amino acids long. V was shortened by 1 base and J by 6 bases, with 9 bases between the two germline ends. The data derive from a study of blood T cell repertoires in COVID-19. In the study overall: Whether acute or convalescent, the COVID-19 samples came from the United States, Italy and Spain.

In the study's own analysis: Amplifying reference gene primers gave estimates of nucleated cell counts. Measured with immunoSEQ multiplex PCR; TCRdb has only the in-frame clones, and not every one. V and J calls and clone size are those listed in that table; D and trimming were worked out from the DNA. The table shows 200,000 to 250,000 clones, with approximately 84% occurring only once. The specimen was peripheral blood. The sequence was obtained from a middle-aged man with acute or convalescent COVID-19. The J gene is TRBJ1-2, the V gene TRBV12-3 or TRBV12-4; a possible D gene is TRBD1 (5 bases). In DNA form, the CDR3 reads TGTGCCAGCAGTTTAGGGGGCAACGATGGCTACACCTTC. It translates to CASSLGGNDGYTF.